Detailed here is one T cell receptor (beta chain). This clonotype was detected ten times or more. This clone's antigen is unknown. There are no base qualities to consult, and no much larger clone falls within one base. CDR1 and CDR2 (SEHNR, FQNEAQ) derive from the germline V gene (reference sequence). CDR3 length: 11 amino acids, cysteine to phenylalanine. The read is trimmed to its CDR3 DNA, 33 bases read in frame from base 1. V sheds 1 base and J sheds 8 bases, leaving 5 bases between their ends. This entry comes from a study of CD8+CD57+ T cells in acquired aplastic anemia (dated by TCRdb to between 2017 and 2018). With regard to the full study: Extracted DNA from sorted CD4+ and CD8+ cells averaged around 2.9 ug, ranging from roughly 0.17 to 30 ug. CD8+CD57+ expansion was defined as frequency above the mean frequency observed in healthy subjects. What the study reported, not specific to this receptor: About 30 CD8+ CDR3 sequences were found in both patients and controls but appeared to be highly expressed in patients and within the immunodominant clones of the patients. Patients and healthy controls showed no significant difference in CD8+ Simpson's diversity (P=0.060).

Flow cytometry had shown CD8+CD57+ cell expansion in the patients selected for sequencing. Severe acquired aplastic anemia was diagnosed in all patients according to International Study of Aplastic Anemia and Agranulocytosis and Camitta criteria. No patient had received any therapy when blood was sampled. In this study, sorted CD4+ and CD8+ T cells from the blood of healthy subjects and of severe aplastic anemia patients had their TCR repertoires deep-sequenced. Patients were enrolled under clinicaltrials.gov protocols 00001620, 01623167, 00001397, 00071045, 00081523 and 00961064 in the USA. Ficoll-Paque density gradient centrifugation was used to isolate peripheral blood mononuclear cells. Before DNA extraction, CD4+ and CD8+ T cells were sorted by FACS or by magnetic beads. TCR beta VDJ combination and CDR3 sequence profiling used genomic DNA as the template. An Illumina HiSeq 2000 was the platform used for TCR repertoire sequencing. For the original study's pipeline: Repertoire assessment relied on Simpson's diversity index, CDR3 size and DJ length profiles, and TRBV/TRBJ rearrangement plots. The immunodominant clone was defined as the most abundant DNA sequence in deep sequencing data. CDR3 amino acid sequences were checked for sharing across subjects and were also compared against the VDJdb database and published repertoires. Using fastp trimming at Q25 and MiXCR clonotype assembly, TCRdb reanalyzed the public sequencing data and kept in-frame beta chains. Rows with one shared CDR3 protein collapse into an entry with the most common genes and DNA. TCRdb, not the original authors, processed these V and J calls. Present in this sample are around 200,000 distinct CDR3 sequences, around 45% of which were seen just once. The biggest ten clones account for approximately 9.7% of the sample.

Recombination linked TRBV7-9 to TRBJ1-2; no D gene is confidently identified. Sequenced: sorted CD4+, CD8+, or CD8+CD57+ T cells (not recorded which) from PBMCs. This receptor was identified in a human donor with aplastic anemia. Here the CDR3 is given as CASSLGGGYTF. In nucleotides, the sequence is TGTGCCAGCAGCTTAGGGGGAGGCTACACCTTC.